Listed here are 14 T cell receptor beta chains from one sample, sequenced in a study of control samples from healthy donors and cancer patients. Sequencing was performed with immunoSEQ multiplex PCR; in TCRdb, only in-frame clones are kept and a portion is missing. The table records 75,000 to 90,000 clones, 89% of them present only once. Sequenced sample: PBMCs. These receptors all stem from a woman between 45 and 65 years old with colorectal cancer.

The J gene is TRBJ2-7, the V gene TRBV5-1; 8 bases match TRBD1. CDR1 is SGHRS and CDR2 is YFSETQ in the germline V gene. The junction had 3 bases not matched to a gene; V was cut back by 0 bases and J by 4 bases. The CDR3 loop spans 14 amino acids. CDR3 protein: CASSLGDRPYEQYV. Written as DNA, the CDR3 is TGCGCCAGCAGCTTGGGGGACAGGCCATACGAGCAGTACGTC.

The chain has TRBV6-6 and TRBJ1-3, with D unclear. Trimming removed 0 bases at V and 2 bases at J, with 8 bases between. The CDR3 runs to 15 residues. Germline loops: CDR1 MNHNY, CDR2 SVGAGI (reference sequence). The chain's CDR3 is CASSYSYGTGNTIYF. DNA of the CDR3: TGTGCCAGCAGTTACTCTTACGGGACTGGAAACACCATATATTTT.

This rearrangement joins TRBV11-2 to TRBJ1-4; 7 bases match TRBD1. Trimming removed 0 bases from V and 4 bases from J; junction bases left unmatched: 2. The CDR3 sequence is 15 residues long. Germline CDR1 reads SGHAT; CDR2 reads FQNNGV. CDR3 residues: CASSLEDRYNEKLFF. The CDR3 DNA follows: TGTGCCAGCAGCTTAGAGGACAGGTATAATGAAAAACTGTTTTTT. Complete variable domain (other parts from reference TRBV11-2 and TRBJ1-4): EAGVAQSPRYKIIEKRQSVAFWCNPISGHATLYWYQQILGQGPKLLIQFQNNGVVDDSQLPKDRFSAERLKGVDSTLKIQPAKLEDSAVYLCASSLEDRYNEKLFFGSGTQLSVL.

The chain has TRBV7-2 and TRBJ2-1; TRBD1 matches 9 bases. The V gene end was trimmed by 0 bases and the J gene end by 8 bases; junction bases not matched to a gene: 8. Germline CDR1 SGHTA, CDR2 FQGNSA. The CDR3 extends over 16 amino acids. Written as DNA, the CDR3 is TGTGCCAGCAGCTTAGCGTCCGGGACAGGGTATTATGAGCAGTTCTTC. Protein sequence: CASSLASGTGYYEQFF. Combining the CDR3 with reference TRBV7-2 and TRBJ2-1 gives the whole variable domain GAGVSQSPSNKVTEKGKDVELRCDPISGHTALYWYRQSLGQGLEFLIYFQGNSAPDKSGLPSDRFSAERTGGSVSTLTIQRTQQEDSAVYLCASSLASGTGYYEQFFGPGTRLTVL.

This chain links TRBV2 with TRBJ1-2; TRBD1 agrees at 8 bases. The CDR3 runs 14 residues. V shed 1 base and J 6 bases; nucleotides not matched to a gene: 4. Germline assignment: CDR1 SNHLY and CDR2 FYNNEI. The DNA of the CDR3 is TGTGCCAGCAGTGAAGGAGGACAGGGTAATGGCTACACCTTC. Protein: CASSEGGQGNGYTF.

The chain recombines TRBV7-2 with TRBJ2-6; D not certain. Per the germline V gene, CDR1 is SGHTA and CDR2 is FQGNSA. This CDR3 is 15 amino acids long. Trimming took off 5 bases at V and 3 bases at J, with 11 bases between the two ends. The chain's CDR3 is CASSLSWGGANVLTF. The CDR3 region has the DNA TGTGCCAGCAGCCTGAGCTGGGGTGGGGCCAACGTCCTGACTTTC.

The genes are TRBV5-8 and TRBJ2-3; perhaps TRBD1 as D (5 bases). The ends were cut back, 0 bases at V and 1 base at J, with 12 bases in the middle. CDR1 and CDR2 from the germline V gene are SGHTS and YDEGEE. This CDR3 has 16 amino acids. DNA for the CDR3: TGTGCCAGCAGCTTGGTAGGGGTCTTGGGCACAGATACGCAGTATTTT. Translated, it gives CASSLVGVLGTDTQYF.

V usage is TRBV7-2 and J usage is TRBJ2-3, with 14 positions matching TRBD2. The CDR3 contains 16 residues. With 4 bases clipped from V and 10 bases from J, the junction kept 10 bases outside the gene matches. Germline values: CDR1 SGHTA, CDR2 FQGNSA. The CDR3 sequence is CASSSGLAGGGAPQYF. In DNA, the CDR3 is TGTGCCAGCAGCTCCGGACTAGCGGGGGGCGGGGCCCCGCAGTATTTT.

This clone is a singleton in its sample. This chain joins TRBV28 and TRBJ1-5; 9 bases map to TRBD1. From germline, CDR1 is MDHEN and CDR2 SYDVKM. The length of the CDR3 is 15 residues. The junction had 9 bases not matched to a gene; V was cut back by 6 bases and J by 6 bases. The CDR3 DNA sequence: TGTGCCAGCAGCCGAGACACGGGACAGGGTCAGCCCCAGCATTTT. Encoded protein: CASSRDTGQGQPQHF. Based on the CDR3 plus reference TRBV28 and TRBJ1-5, the full variable domain is DVKVTQSSRYLVKRTGEKVFLECVQDMDHENMFWYRQDPGLGLRLIYFSYDVKMKEKGDIPEGYSVSREKKERFSLILESASTNQTSMYLCASSRDTGQGQPQHFGDGTRLSIL.

The chain carries TRBV10-3 and TRBJ2-1, with 8 bases aligning to TRBD1. V shed 6 bases and J 5 bases; nucleotides not matched to a gene: 9. This CDR3 region has 15 residues. Per the germline V gene, CDR1 is ENHRY and CDR2 is SYGVKD. CDR3: CAIRTGAVRDNEQFF. The CDR3 DNA reads TGTGCCATCAGGACAGGGGCAGTAAGAGACAATGAGCAGTTCTTC.

The J gene is TRBJ1-6, the V gene TRBV18; D is unclear. Germline CDR1 is KGHSH and CDR2 is LQKENI. CDR3 length: 16 residues. The germline V and J ends were trimmed by 2 bases and 0 bases, with 8 bases remaining between them. The CDR3 DNA sequence: TGTGCCAGCTCACCAGTCGAAGCCTCCTATAATTCACCCCTCCACTTT. As protein: CASSPVEASYNSPLHF.

The CDR3 DNA is TGTGCCAGCAAGTCATCGGACATCTCCTACGAGCAGTACGTC. This codes for CASKSSDISYEQYV. The chain combines TRBV3-1 (or the pseudogene TRBV3-2) with TRBJ2-7, with D maybe TRBD1 (5 bases). CDR1 and CDR2 from the germline V gene are LGHDT and YNNKEL (reference sequence). V lost 7 bases and J 0 bases, leaving 13 bases between the germline ends. The CDR3 has 14 amino acids.

The chain uses TRBV28 and TRBJ2-1; maybe TRBD1 (5 bases). The germline V and J ends were trimmed by 6 bases and 5 bases, with 17 bases remaining between them. CDR3 length: 15 residues. Germline CDR1 reads MDHEN; CDR2 reads SYDVKM. The CDR3 DNA follows: TGTGCCAGCAGCCATGGGGCCGATAACGACAATGAGCAGTTCTTC. Translated, it gives CASSHGADNDNEQFF.

This clone was detected only a few times. V usage is TRBV14 and J usage is TRBJ1-6; D is uncertain. There are 14 residues in the CDR3. Between the trimmed V and J ends, which lost 4 bases and 8 bases, there was a span of 12 bases. The germline gives CDR1 SGHDN, CDR2 FVKESK. Written as DNA, the CDR3 is TGTGCCAGCAGCCTACAGCCTAGGTATTCACCCCTCCACTTT. It encodes CASSLQPRYSPLHF.